This T cell receptor beta chain was sequenced in a study of tumor-infiltrating lymphocytes in primary liver carcinoma. They got blood RNA out of unsorted whole blood and also pulled out germline DNA. Germline V gene sequence: CDR1 MNHNY, CDR2 SVGAGI (reference sequence). V lost 2 bases and J lost 7, with 9 bases in between. This CDR3 comprises 12 residues. This clonotype has at least ten counts. With around 500 ng total RNA as template and a constant-region primer, TCR beta cDNA was made. ARM-PCR was slightly modified, and three nested multiplex PCR rounds with it gave rise to the TCR beta libraries. Primers for the first two PCR rounds were TRBV1-TRBV30 forward primers and a C-beta reverse primer (roughly 10 cycles per round). TCRdb passed the multiplex PCR reads through MiXCR, listing each CDR3 protein once. The sample includes 300,000 to 400,000 distinct CDR3 sequences, about 60% of them seen just once.

Source material: peripheral blood. The sequence came from a man aged 40-49 years with primary liver carcinoma and hepatitis B virus infection. This chain connects TRBV6-6 to TRBJ2-7; D call uncertain. CDR3: CASSYNPGEQYF. DNA of the CDR3: TGTGCCAGCAGTTACAATCCCGGGGAGCAGTACTTC.